A single sample gave rise to the 2 T cell receptor beta chains below, sequenced in a study of vaccination and CD4 T cells after COVID-19. The assay that was used to sequence DNA from cultured CD4+ T cells was the Oncomine TCR Beta short-read assay. TCRdb processed the PCR reads anew with MiXCR; each CDR3 protein has one entry. This sample carries around 17,000 distinct CDR3 sequences, roughly three quarters of them seen once, and the ten largest clones take roughly 15%. These receptors have no identified antigens. Sample treatment: roughly ten-day PBMC culture with coronavirus spike peptide pools or control peptides (ViraFEST assay). Sequencing was done on a sample of CD4+ T cells from blood, cultured in vitro. The receptors come from a human donor who had recovered from COVID-19.

The rearrangement links TRBV28 to TRBJ2-3; TRBD1 matches 7 bases. This CDR3 spans 15 amino acids. Per the germline V gene, CDR1 is MDHEN and CDR2 is SYDVKM. Trimming cost V 7 bases and J 8 bases; bases outside gene matches: 15. The CDR3 DNA reads TGTGCCAGCATGGGGTTGGACAGGCGATCCTCTACGCAGTATTTT. Its translation is CASMGLDRRSSTQYF. The complete variable domain, with remaining parts taken from reference TRBV28 and TRBJ2-3, reads DVKVTQSSRYLVKRTGEKVFLECVQDMDHENMFWYRQDPGLGLRLIYFSYDVKMKEKGDIPEGYSVSREKKERFSLILESASTNQTSMYLCASMGLDRRSSTQYFGPGTRLTVL.

The V and J genes are TRBV28 and TRBJ1-6, with 7 bases aligning to TRBD1. The CDR3 spans 14 residues. Germline CDR1 is MDHEN and CDR2 is SYDVKM. V lost 3 bases to trimming and J lost 9 bases; unmatched junction nucleotides: 5. The CDR3 here is CASSLLGGGSPLHF. The CDR3 nucleotides are TGTGCCAGCAGTTTGCTAGGGGGCGGTTCACCCCTCCACTTT.